Each of the 27 T cell receptor beta chains below was sequenced from the same sample in a study of control samples from healthy donors and cancer patients. Data came from immunoSEQ multiplex PCR; TCRdb stores just in-frame clones and leaves some out. The sample includes 100,000 to 150,000 clones, about 91% seen only once; the top ten take 8.6%. The sample consisted of blood. Receptors were obtained from a man between 18 and 35 years old in good health.

The V call is TRBV6-5, the J call TRBJ1-2; maybe TRBD1 (6 bases). CDR1 MNHEY and CDR2 SVGAGI come from the germline V gene. V gave up 6 bases and J gave up 4 bases, with 18 bases separating them. This CDR3 is 15 amino acids long. CDR3 loop: CASSLPRTDTYGYTF. The CDR3 coding sequence is TGTGCCAGCAGCCTGCCCCGGACAGACACCTATGGCTACACCTTC.

The chain is built from TRBV5-4 and TRBJ2-7; D call uncertain. Trimming took off 0 bases at V and 4 bases at J, with 5 bases between the two ends. Germline V lookup: CDR1 SGHNT, CDR2 YYREEE (reference sequence). This CDR3 has 12 amino acids. CDR3 residues: CASSLGRYEQYF. The CDR3 DNA is TGTGCCAGCAGCTTGGGGCGGTACGAGCAGTACTTC. The variable domain in full, with the rest retrieved from reference TRBV5-4 and TRBJ2-7, is ETGVTQSPTHLIKTRGQQVTLRCSSQSGHNTVSWYQQALGQGPQFIFQYYREEENGRGNFPPRFSGLQFPNYSSELNVNALELDDSALYLCASSLGRYEQYFGPGTRLTVT.

The gene calls are TRBV18 and TRBJ1-6, with D unresolved. The CDR3 consists of 14 residues. Trimming took 5 bases from V and 4 from J, leaving 9 bases between them. The germline V gene has CDR1 KGHSH and CDR2 LQKENI. In DNA, the CDR3 is TGTGCCAGCTCAGTTTCCGGGTATAATTCACCCCTCCACTTT. Its protein is CASSVSGYNSPLHF.

A note on this clone: The same CDR3 also results from other DNA sequences found in this sample. The CDR3 sequence: CASSDKNYGYTF. The DNA of the CDR3 is TGTGCCAGCAGTGACAAGAACTATGGCTACACCTTC. The chain couples TRBV2 to TRBJ1-2; no clear D. The CDR3 totals 12 residues. The V and J ends lost 3 bases and 2 bases respectively, with 4 bases between them. Germline V CDR1 and CDR2: SNHLY, FYNNEI.

This chain connects TRBV30 to TRBJ2-2, with no clear D. The CDR3 totals 13 residues. Germline CDR1 and CDR2: GTSNPN and SVGIG (reference sequence). The CDR3 is CASGPGMNGELFF. CDR3 DNA: TGTGCGTCGGGTCCGGGTATGAACGGGGAGCTGTTTTTT.

The chain has TRBV6-5 and TRBJ1-1, with D hard to call. Germline V gene lookup returns CDR1 MNHEY and CDR2 SVGAGI. The CDR3 is 11 residues long. Trimming removed 7 bases from V and 1 base from J, with 4 bases in between. Here the CDR3 DNA reads TGTGCCAGCAAAGAGAACACTGAAGCTTTCTTT. Translated, it gives CASKENTEAFF.

V usage is TRBV5-1 and J usage is TRBJ2-2, with 9 bases identical to TRBD1. With V trimmed by 4 bases and J by 6 bases, 13 bases remained unmatched. Looked up from germline, CDR1 is SGHRS and CDR2 is YFSETQ. This CDR3 is 17 amino acids long. DNA of the CDR3: TGCGCCAGCAGCATTGACGTGCCGGGACAGGGACCCGGGGAGCTGTTTTTT. Its protein product is CASSIDVPGQGPGELFF.

V usage is TRBV7-3 and J usage is TRBJ1-2; TRBD1 might be the D (5 bases). The ends were cut back, 4 bases at V and 8 bases at J, with 11 bases in the middle. This CDR3 spans 12 amino acids. CDR1 SGHTA and CDR2 FQGTGA come from the germline V gene. The CDR3 DNA sequence: TGTGCCAGCAGCTCTCCAGGGTACGGCTACACCTTC. Translation: CASSSPGYGYTF.

The CDR3 protein is CASGLRPGTITGELFF. The CDR3 DNA follows: TGTGCTAGTGGTTTGCGCCCCGGGACTATCACCGGGGAGCTGTTTTTT. This chain joins TRBV12-5 and TRBJ2-2, with 7 bases fitting TRBD2. V shed 2 bases, J shed 4 bases, and the junction held 7 bases outside the gene matches. This CDR3 has 16 amino acids. Germline lookup yields CDR1 LGHNT and CDR2 FRNRAP.

This chain joins TRBV27 and TRBJ2-1; 10 bases are shared with TRBD1. Germline trimming cut 6 bases from V and 4 bases from J; bases unmatched to any gene: 9. The germline V gene has CDR1 MNHEY and CDR2 SMNVEV (reference sequence). The CDR3 is 16 residues long. In DNA, the CDR3 is TGTGCCAGCAGCCAACCCGGGACAGGGGTTTACAATGAGCAGTTCTTC. Translation: CASSQPGTGVYNEQFF.

The rearrangement links TRBV18 to TRBJ1-2; D gene uncertain. This CDR3 region has 14 residues. V lost 0 bases to trimming and J lost 7 bases, with 12 bases between them. Germline loops: CDR1 KGHSH, CDR2 LQKENI. CDR3 amino acids: CASSPPGSFSGYTF. The CDR3, as DNA: TGTGCCAGCTCACCACCGGGCTCCTTTAGTGGCTACACCTTC.

In its sample, this clone was seen a few times. The CDR3 reads CASSIAQGGGYTF. The CDR3 DNA reads as TGTGCCAGTAGTATAGCTCAGGGAGGTGGCTACACCTTC. J is TRBJ1-2 and V is TRBV19; a weak D match, TRBD1 (5 bases). Germline V lookup: CDR1 LNHDA, CDR2 SQIVND (reference sequence). The CDR3 is made up of 13 amino acids. The V and J ends lost 1 base and 7 bases respectively, with 10 bases between them.

This chain uses TRBV20-1 with TRBJ2-4, with D possibly being TRBD1 (6 bases). CDR1 is DFQATT and CDR2 is SNEGSKA in the germline V gene (reference sequence). V lost 5 bases, J lost 5 bases, and 7 bases lay in between. The CDR3 has 11 amino acids. The CDR3 sequence is CSARTENIQYF. The CDR3 DNA reads as TGCAGTGCTCGGACAGAAAACATTCAGTACTTC.

The chain couples TRBV12-5 to TRBJ1-1, with D unresolved. The CDR3 covers 12 residues. V was shortened by 7 bases and J by 2 bases, with 8 bases between the two germline ends. CDR1 is LGHNT, CDR2 FRNRAP, per germline. This CDR3 reads CASAWGNTEAFF. As DNA, the CDR3 is TGTGCTAGTGCCTGGGGAAACACTGAAGCTTTCTTT.

The gene calls are TRBV4-1 and TRBJ2-5; D perhaps matches TRBD1 (5 bases). The CDR3 contains 15 residues. The germline CDR1 and CDR2 sequences are MGHRA and YSYEKL. Trimming took 1 base from V and 5 from J, leaving 14 bases between them. CDR3 sequence reads: CASSQGQRPAETQYF. CDR3 nucleotide sequence: TGCGCCAGCAGCCAAGGACAGAGGCCCGCCGAGACCCAGTACTTC.

This CDR3 is CASSLRTSGGTDTQYF. The CDR3, as DNA: TGCGCCAGCAGCCTGAGGACTAGCGGGGGGACAGATACGCAGTATTTT. This chain connects TRBV4-1 to TRBJ2-3; 14 bases line up with TRBD2. Germline trimming cut 4 bases from V and 3 bases from J; bases unmatched to any gene: 3. The length of the CDR3 is 16 residues. Germline assignment: CDR1 MGHRA and CDR2 YSYEKL.

The V gene is TRBV19, the J gene TRBJ1-1, with 7 bases matching TRBD1. CDR1 is LNHDA, CDR2 SQIVND, per germline (reference sequence). Unmatched junction bases numbered 4, after V lost 6 bases and J lost 0 bases. The CDR3 loop spans 14 amino acids. In DNA, the CDR3 is TGTGCCAGTAGGAGGGGGCCCATGAACACTGAAGCTTTCTTT. It encodes CASRRGPMNTEAFF.

In DNA form, the CDR3 reads TGTGCCTGGAGTGAAGGACGGAGCAATCAGCCCCAGCATTTT. This codes for CAWSEGRSNQPQHF. This chain links TRBV30 with TRBJ1-5, with D hard to call. The CDR3 covers 14 residues. The V end was cut by 1 base, the J end by 1 base, with 8 bases between. Looked up from germline, CDR1 is GTSNPN and CDR2 is SVGIG (reference sequence).

The chain carries TRBV5-1 and TRBJ2-7; 9 bases fit TRBD1. The CDR3 is made up of 14 amino acids. Germline trimming cut 4 bases from V and 2 bases from J; bases unmatched to any gene: 4. Germline CDR1 reads SGHRS; CDR2 reads YFSETQ. DNA of the CDR3: TGCGCCAGCAGCCGGGGACAGGGTACCTACGAGCAGTACTTC. As protein: CASSRGQGTYEQYF.

The chain employs TRBV18 and TRBJ1-1, with D possibly matching TRBD1 (5 bases). CDR1 and CDR2 from the germline V gene are KGHSH and LQKENI. Between the trimmed V and J ends, which lost 4 bases and 6 bases, there was a span of 9 bases. The CDR3 length is 12 residues. The CDR3 sequence is CASSQQEAEAFF. CDR3 coding DNA: TGTGCCAGCTCACAACAGGAGGCTGAAGCTTTCTTT.

This sequence joins TRBV18 and TRBJ1-2; TRBD1 matches 7 bases. Germline V CDR1 and CDR2: KGHSH, LQKENI. With 4 bases clipped from V and 2 bases from J, the junction kept 7 bases outside the gene matches. The CDR3 has 15 residues. The CDR3 is CASSRLGQTNYGYTF. As DNA, the CDR3 is TGTGCCAGCTCACGACTGGGACAGACCAACTATGGCTACACCTTC.

This clone was seen a handful of times. The J gene is TRBJ1-6, the V gene TRBV5-1; D remains unclear. In germline, CDR1 is SGHRS, CDR2 YFSETQ. The CDR3 runs to 13 residues. V dropped 2 bases and J dropped 6 bases, with 6 bases sitting between them. In nucleotides, the CDR3 is TGCGCCAGCAGCTTAAACCGTAATTCACCCCTCCACTTT. Its translation: CASSLNRNSPLHF. Full variable domain (missing parts from reference TRBV5-1 and TRBJ1-6): KAGVTQTPRYLIKTRGQQVTLSCSPISGHRSVSWYQQTPGQGLQFLFEYFSETQRNKGNFPGRFSGRQFSNSRSEMNVSTLELGDSALYLCASSLNRNSPLHFGNGTRLTVT.

V is TRBV30 and J is TRBJ1-5, with 10 nucleotides matching TRBD1. The germline gives CDR1 GTSNPN, CDR2 SVGIG (reference sequence). CDR3 size: 18 residues. The V and J ends lost 2 bases and 1 base, in that order; junction bases with no gene match: 11. The CDR3 bases are TGTGCCTGGAGTCTCGGGACAGGGGAATATTGGAGCAATCAGCCCCAGCATTTT. Encoded protein: CAWSLGTGEYWSNQPQHF.

The chain joins TRBV5-1 to TRBJ2-2; unclear D gene. Germline V gives CDR1 SGHRS, CDR2 YFSETQ. Trimming took off 1 base at V and 1 base at J, with 11 bases between the two ends. The CDR3 sequence is 16 residues long. The CDR3 here is CASSLKPVRNTGELFF. Written as DNA, the CDR3 is TGCGCCAGCAGCTTGAAGCCAGTTAGGAACACCGGGGAGCTGTTTTTT.

The chain uses TRBV2 and TRBJ1-3; TRBD1 aligns across 7 bases. Germline V gene sequence: CDR1 SNHLY, CDR2 FYNNEI. The trim removed 11 bases at V and 4 bases at J, leaving 11 bases unmatched. The CDR3 totals 14 residues. The CDR3 DNA sequence: TGTGCCCGGCGACAGGGAAGCTCCGGAAACACCATATATTTT. Encoded protein: CARRQGSSGNTIYF.

The rearrangement uses TRBV27 and TRBJ2-7, with 7 bases lining up with TRBD1. The CDR3 spans 14 residues. Germline CDR1 is MNHEY and CDR2 is SMNVEV (reference sequence). V shed 4 bases and J 1 base; nucleotides not matched to a gene: 4. CDR3 nucleotides: TGTGCCAGCAGTTGGGACAGAACTTCCTACGAGCAGTACTTC. This gives the protein CASSWDRTSYEQYF.

The rearrangement joins TRBV7-9 to TRBJ1-3; weak D call: TRBD1 (5 bases). Trimming stripped 1 base from V and 1 base from J, with 8 bases between. CDR1 SEHNR and CDR2 FQNEAQ come from the germline V gene (reference sequence). This CDR3 is 15 amino acids long. In DNA, the CDR3 is TGTGCCAGCAGCTTAGTGGGGGTATCTGGAAACACCATATATTTT. This translates into CASSLVGVSGNTIYF.